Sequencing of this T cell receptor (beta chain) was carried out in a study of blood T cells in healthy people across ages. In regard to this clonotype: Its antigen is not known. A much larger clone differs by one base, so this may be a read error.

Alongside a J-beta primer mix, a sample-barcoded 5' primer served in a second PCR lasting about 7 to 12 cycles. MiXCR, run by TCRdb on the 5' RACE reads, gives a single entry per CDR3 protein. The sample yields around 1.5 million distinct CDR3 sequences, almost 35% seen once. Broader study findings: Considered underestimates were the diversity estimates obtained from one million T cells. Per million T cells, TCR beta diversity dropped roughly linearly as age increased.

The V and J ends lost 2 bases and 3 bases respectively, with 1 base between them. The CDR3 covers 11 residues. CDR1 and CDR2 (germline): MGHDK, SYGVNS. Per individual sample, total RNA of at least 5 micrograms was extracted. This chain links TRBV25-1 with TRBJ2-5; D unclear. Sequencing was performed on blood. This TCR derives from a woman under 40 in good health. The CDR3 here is CASSEKETQYF. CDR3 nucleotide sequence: TGTGCCAGCAGTGAAAAAGAGACCCAGTACTTC.